A single sample gave rise to the 29 T cell receptor beta chains below, sequenced in a study of glioma-infiltrating T cells after dendritic cell vaccination. The repertoire was sequenced with immunoSEQ multiplex PCR; TCRdb's copy has only in-frame clones and lacks some. The sample records around 83,000 clones, 85% being singletons. Indicated time point: after dendritic cell vaccination, including at tumor progression/relapse. The input for sequencing was blood, taken after dendritic cell vaccination. These receptors were taken from a human donor with glioblastoma.

This chain's CDR3 is CASSDTARGNTGELFF. The CDR3 DNA follows: TGTGCCAGCAGTGACACGGCTAGGGGAAACACCGGGGAGCTGTTTTTT. The genes are TRBV6-4 and TRBJ2-2; D perhaps matches TRBD1 (5 bases). The V and J ends lost 2 bases and 2 bases respectively, with 12 bases between them. From germline, CDR1 is MRHNA and CDR2 SNTAGT. The CDR3 length is 16 residues.

J is TRBJ2-7 and V is TRBV27; 9 nucleotides line up with TRBD2. Per germline, CDR1 MNHEY and CDR2 SMNVEV (reference sequence). The J segment lost 2 bases and the V segment lost 6 bases, leaving 8 bases of the junction unmatched. The CDR3 runs 15 residues. This CDR3 reads CASRALAGRAYEQYF. The CDR3 DNA sequence: TGTGCCAGCAGGGCCCTAGCGGGAAGGGCCTACGAGCAGTACTTC.

This chain uses TRBV2 with TRBJ2-3, with D unclear. The CDR3 is 14 residues long. Germline CDR1 SNHLY, CDR2 FYNNEI. Trimming stripped 6 bases from V and 1 base from J, with 11 bases between. The CDR3 sequence is CASRIIVGTDTQYF. DNA for the CDR3: TGTGCCAGCAGGATAATAGTAGGCACAGATACGCAGTATTTT.

This clone was observed a handful of times. The rearrangement links TRBV6-4 to TRBJ2-7; 9 bases line up with TRBD1. In germline, CDR1 is MRHNA, CDR2 SNTAGT. The length of the CDR3 is 16 residues. The ends lost 7 bases at V and 3 bases at J; junction bases unmatched: 13. Here the CDR3 DNA reads TGTGCCAGCACCCGGACGGTGGGACAGGGCGTCTACGAGCAGTACTTC. Amino acids: CASTRTVGQGVYEQYF.

This CDR3 is CASSPGQDEQYF. For the CDR3, the DNA is TGTGCCAGCAGCCCCGGACAGGACGAGCAGTACTTC. The chain couples TRBV11-2 to TRBJ2-7; TRBD1 matches at 7 bases. Per the germline V gene, CDR1 is SGHAT and CDR2 is FQNNGV. The CDR3 is 12 amino acids. V gave up 5 bases and J gave up 5 bases; unmatched junction bases: 3. The whole variable domain, remainder taken from reference TRBV11-2 and TRBJ2-7, is EAGVAQSPRYKIIEKRQSVAFWCNPISGHATLYWYQQILGQGPKLLIQFQNNGVVDDSQLPKDRFSAERLKGVDSTLKIQPAKLEDSAVYLCASSPGQDEQYFGPGTRLTVT.

The chain links TRBV6-6 to TRBJ2-7; TRBD2 matches at 8 bases. The CDR3 has 14 amino acids. Losses at the gene ends were 2 bases for V and 8 bases for J; bases not matched to a gene: 8. CDR1 and CDR2 from the germline V gene are MNHNY and SVGAGI (reference sequence). CDR3 coding DNA: TGTGCCAGCAGTTACGATACCTTAGCGGGGCAGCAGTACTTC. Translated, it gives CASSYDTLAGQQYF.

The J gene is TRBJ1-2, the V gene TRBV10-3, with D tentatively TRBD1 (5 bases). Trimming removed 2 bases from V and 4 bases from J, with 14 bases in between. CDR1 and CDR2 from the germline V gene are ENHRY and SYGVKD. This CDR3 contains 15 residues. The CDR3, as DNA: TGTGCCATCAGTGAGCCTGACAGTAGATCCTATGGCTACACCTTC. It codes for CAISEPDSRSYGYTF.

V gene TRBV30 combines with J gene TRBJ2-6; TRBD2 matches 7 bases. Germline CDR1 reads GTSNPN; CDR2 reads SVGIG (reference sequence). With V trimmed by 4 bases and J by 0 bases, 3 bases remained unmatched. The CDR3 loop spans 15 amino acids. This chain's CDR3 is CAWTSGSSGANVLTF. The CDR3, as DNA: TGTGCCTGGACTAGCGGAAGCTCTGGGGCCAACGTCCTGACTTTC.

J is TRBJ2-7 and V is TRBV19; D is perhaps TRBD1 (6 bases). The CDR3 covers 14 residues. The germline V and J ends were trimmed by 4 bases and 2 bases, with 12 bases remaining between them. Germline lookup yields CDR1 LNHDA and CDR2 SQIVND (reference sequence). This CDR3 is CASSSRQVPYEQYF. In DNA, the CDR3 is TGTGCCAGTAGTAGTCGACAGGTCCCCTACGAGCAGTACTTC.

This chain uses TRBV5-4 with TRBJ2-1, with 12 bases that match TRBD2. After removal of 5 bases from V and 10 bases from J, the junction contained 13 bases not matched to a gene. Germline loops: CDR1 SGHNT, CDR2 YYREEE (reference sequence). The CDR3 covers 16 residues. In nucleotides, the CDR3 is TGTGCCAGCAGACCCGCGGCTAGCGGGGGGGCGCGGGAGCAGTTCTTC. Translated: CASRPAASGGAREQFF.

This sequence joins TRBV18 and TRBJ2-5, with TRBD2 matching 10 bases. Germline CDR1 KGHSH, CDR2 LQKENI. This CDR3 comprises 14 residues. Unmatched junction bases numbered 6, after V lost 9 bases and J lost 2 bases. CDR3 sequence: CASRLAGLQETQYF. Written as DNA, the CDR3 is TGTGCCAGTCGACTAGCGGGCCTACAAGAGACCCAGTACTTC.

The genes are TRBV5-6 and TRBJ2-5; 7 nucleotides align to TRBD2. CDR1 and CDR2 from the germline V gene are SGHDT and YYEEEE. The trim removed 3 bases at V and 1 base at J, leaving 9 bases unmatched. The CDR3 extends over 16 amino acids. The chain's CDR3 is CASSWGGGRIQETQYF. CDR3 sequence (DNA): TGTGCCAGCAGCTGGGGCGGGGGAAGGATCCAAGAGACCCAGTACTTC. Supplemented by reference TRBV5-6 and TRBJ2-5, the full variable domain reads DAGVTQSPTHLIKTRGQQVTLRCSPKSGHDTVSWYQQALGQGPQFIFQYYEEEERQRGNFPDRFSGHQFPNYSSELNVNALLLGDSALYLCASSWGGGRIQETQYFGPGTRLLVL.

The J gene is TRBJ1-4, the V gene TRBV18; TRBD1 is a possible D gene (5 bases). This CDR3 is built from 15 residues. Looked up from germline, CDR1 is KGHSH and CDR2 is LQKENI. Trimming took off 3 bases at V and 4 bases at J, with 12 bases between the two ends. DNA of the CDR3: TGTGCCAGCTCACCCGCTCGGCAGGGTAATGAAAAACTGTTTTTT. Its translation: CASSPARQGNEKLFF.

This chain uses TRBV6-1 with TRBJ2-1, with 9 positions matching TRBD2. The CDR3 has 15 amino acids. Losses at the gene ends were 6 bases for V and 7 bases for J; bases not matched to a gene: 10. CDR1 and CDR2 (germline): MNHNS, SASEGT. CDR3 coding DNA: TGTGCCAGCAGGTCGAGCGGGGGGAATTTGAATGAGCAGTTCTTC. The encoded protein is CASRSSGGNLNEQFF.

The rearrangement joins TRBV7-6 to TRBJ1-1; 8 nucleotides align to TRBD1. V shed 5 bases, J shed 1 base, and the junction held 6 bases outside the gene matches. Germline lookup yields CDR1 SGHVS and CDR2 FNYEAQ. The CDR3 spans 15 residues. The CDR3 nucleotides are TGTGCCAGCAGCCCAAGGACAGGGAAGAACACTGAAGCTTTCTTT. As protein: CASSPRTGKNTEAFF.

The V and J genes are TRBV2 and TRBJ2-7; TRBD2 agrees at 10 bases. Trimming at V came to 4 bases and at J to 5 bases, leaving 8 bases not matched to a gene. The CDR3 totals 15 residues. Germline values: CDR1 SNHLY, CDR2 FYNNEI. CDR3 sequence: CASSGGAGGPHEQYF. The CDR3 DNA follows: TGTGCCAGCAGTGGGGGAGCGGGGGGGCCCCACGAGCAGTACTTC.

The CDR3 protein is CASSEGRVLNTEAFF. The CDR3 nucleotides read TGTGCCAGCAGTGAAGGTCGGGTCCTGAACACTGAAGCTTTCTTT. The chain uses TRBV6-1 and TRBJ1-1, with no clear D. Germline assignment: CDR1 MNHNS and CDR2 SASEGT. Deletions cut 1 base from V and 0 bases from J, with 9 bases between. CDR3 size: 15 residues.

This clone came up once. The chain couples TRBV27 to TRBJ2-4, with D perhaps TRBD1 (5 bases). The length of the CDR3 is 16 residues. Germline V gives CDR1 MNHEY, CDR2 SMNVEV (reference sequence). The V and J ends lost 4 bases and 0 bases respectively, with 13 bases between them. The CDR3 loop is CASSSQVPGAKNIQYF. As DNA, the CDR3 is TGTGCCAGCAGTTCACAGGTCCCCGGAGCCAAAAACATTCAGTACTTC.

This clone showed up just a few times. J is TRBJ1-2 and V is TRBV6-1; D is undetermined. The CDR3 runs to 12 residues. The germline V gene encodes CDR1 MNHNS and CDR2 SASEGT. V gave up 5 bases and J gave up 3 bases, with 7 bases separating them. The CDR3 region has the DNA TGTGCCAGCAGTCGGGGAGACTATGGCTACACCTTC. Amino acids: CASSRGDYGYTF.

The rearrangement uses TRBV4-1 and TRBJ1-1; D is uncertain. Germline CDR1 reads MGHRA; CDR2 reads YSYEKL. The CDR3 loop spans 12 amino acids. Between the trimmed V and J ends, which lost 0 bases and 5 bases, there was a span of 4 bases. DNA for the CDR3: TGCGCCAGCAGCCAAGACCGGACTGAAGCTTTCTTT. It is translated as CASSQDRTEAFF.

The rearrangement links TRBV25-1 to TRBJ2-7; 11 bases match TRBD1. The CDR3 consists of 14 residues. Germline CDR1 is MGHDK and CDR2 is SYGVNS. Germline trimming cut 7 bases from V and 4 bases from J; bases unmatched to any gene: 6. In nucleotides, the CDR3 is TGTGCCAGCACACGCGGGACAGGGGGTTACGAGCAGTACTTC. It yields the protein CASTRGTGGYEQYF.

This clone was observed a handful of times. The chain has TRBV19 and TRBJ1-5; TRBD1 agrees at 8 bases. The CDR3 is 16 residues long. Trimming took 5 bases from V and 1 from J; bases not matched to a gene: 7. Germline V lookup: CDR1 LNHDA, CDR2 SQIVND (reference sequence). The CDR3 here is CASSAGQGGSNQPQHF. As DNA, the CDR3 is TGTGCCAGTAGTGCAGGACAGGGAGGGAGCAATCAGCCCCAGCATTTT. Full variable domain (outside the CDR3, taken from reference TRBV19 and TRBJ1-5): DGGITQSPKYLFRKEGQNVTLSCEQNLNHDAMYWYRQDPGQGLRLIYYSQIVNDFQKGDIAEGYSVSREKKESFPLTVTSAQKNPTAFYLCASSAGQGGSNQPQHFGDGTRLSIL.

V gene TRBV2 combines with J gene TRBJ2-2; 8 nucleotides match TRBD2. Germline V lookup: CDR1 SNHLY, CDR2 FYNNEI. The ends lost 6 bases at V and 1 base at J; junction bases unmatched: 7. The CDR3 totals 16 residues. The CDR3 here is CASRPMGLVNTGELFF. Written as DNA, the CDR3 is TGTGCCAGCAGACCCATGGGACTAGTGAACACCGGGGAGCTGTTTTTT.

The rearrangement links TRBV9 to TRBJ1-2; 11 nucleotides agree with TRBD1. Germline loops: CDR1 SGDLS, CDR2 YYNGEE. With 4 bases clipped from V and 4 bases from J, the junction kept 6 bases outside the gene matches. This CDR3 region has 15 residues. The CDR3 nucleotides are TGTGCCAGCAGCCCAGGGACAGGGGGAGGCTATGGCTACACCTTC. Its protein is CASSPGTGGGYGYTF.

This clone was seen a single time. This chain connects TRBV10-3 to TRBJ2-5; possible D gene TRBD2, 5 bases. Germline V CDR1 and CDR2: ENHRY, SYGVKD. CDR3 length equals 15 residues. Deletions cut 3 bases from V and 5 bases from J, with 16 bases between. CDR3 in amino acids: CAISETRLAWETQYF. The DNA for the CDR3 is TGTGCCATCAGTGAAACGAGGCTAGCTTGGGAGACCCAGTACTTC.

This chain links TRBV28 with TRBJ2-7, with unresolved D. Germline lookup yields CDR1 MDHEN and CDR2 SYDVKM. Trimming pared 5 bases from V and 7 bases from J, leaving 15 bases between. There are 13 residues in the CDR3. CDR3 residues: CASSLVHPGEQYF. The CDR3 DNA sequence: TGTGCCAGCAGTCTTGTGCACCCCGGGGAGCAGTACTTC.

The chain combines TRBV5-1 with TRBJ2-3; 12 nucleotides match TRBD2. The CDR3 has 17 amino acids. The junction had 8 bases not matched to a gene; V was cut back by 3 bases and J by 3 bases. Looked up from germline, CDR1 is SGHRS and CDR2 is YFSETQ. The CDR3 protein is CASSSWTSGARTDTQYF. The CDR3 DNA is TGCGCCAGCAGCTCCTGGACTAGCGGGGCAAGAACAGATACGCAGTATTTT. Together with reference TRBV5-1 and TRBJ2-3, the CDR3 gives the full variable domain: KAGVTQTPRYLIKTRGQQVTLSCSPISGHRSVSWYQQTPGQGLQFLFEYFSETQRNKGNFPGRFSGRQFSNSRSEMNVSTLELGDSALYLCASSSWTSGARTDTQYFGPGTRLTVL.

This clone was counted a single time. CDR3 nucleotides: TGCGCCAGCAGTCAACGACCGGGATCCCGGCTAATGAACACTGAAGCTTTCTTT. Amino acid sequence: CASSQRPGSRLMNTEAFF. This chain connects TRBV5-1 to TRBJ1-1; D remains unclear. Germline-derived CDR1 and CDR2 are SGHRS and YFSETQ. Trimming removed 5 bases at V and 0 bases at J, with 23 bases between. The length of the CDR3 is 18 residues.

V is TRBV18 and J is TRBJ1-3, with 12 bases aligning to TRBD1. From germline, CDR1 is KGHSH and CDR2 LQKENI. Germline trimming cut 0 bases from V and 1 base from J; bases unmatched to any gene: 10. This CDR3 has 20 amino acids. The CDR3 loop is CASSPPDGTGGLVSGNTIYF. Written as DNA, the CDR3 is TGTGCCAGCTCACCACCCGACGGGACAGGGGGCCTAGTTTCTGGAAACACCATATATTTT.